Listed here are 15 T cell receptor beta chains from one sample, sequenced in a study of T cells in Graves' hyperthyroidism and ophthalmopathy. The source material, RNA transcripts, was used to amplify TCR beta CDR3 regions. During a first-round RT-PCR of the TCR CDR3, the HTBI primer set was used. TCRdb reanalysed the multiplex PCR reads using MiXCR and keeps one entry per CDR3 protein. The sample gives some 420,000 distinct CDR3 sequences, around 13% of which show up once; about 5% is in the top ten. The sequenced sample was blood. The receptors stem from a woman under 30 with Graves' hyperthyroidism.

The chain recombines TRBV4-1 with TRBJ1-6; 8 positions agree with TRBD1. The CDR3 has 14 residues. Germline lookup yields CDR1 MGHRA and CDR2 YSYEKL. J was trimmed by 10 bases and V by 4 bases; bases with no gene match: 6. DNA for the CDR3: TGCGCCAGCAGCCGGACAGGGTCTTCCTCACCCCTCCACTTT. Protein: CASSRTGSSSPLHF.

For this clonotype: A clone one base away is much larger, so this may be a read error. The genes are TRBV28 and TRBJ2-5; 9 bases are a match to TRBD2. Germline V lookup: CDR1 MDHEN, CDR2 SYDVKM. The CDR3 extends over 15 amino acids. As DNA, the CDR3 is TGTGTCAGCAGTTTCCTAGCGGGGATTCAAGAGACCCAGTACTTC. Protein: CVSSFLAGIQETQYF.

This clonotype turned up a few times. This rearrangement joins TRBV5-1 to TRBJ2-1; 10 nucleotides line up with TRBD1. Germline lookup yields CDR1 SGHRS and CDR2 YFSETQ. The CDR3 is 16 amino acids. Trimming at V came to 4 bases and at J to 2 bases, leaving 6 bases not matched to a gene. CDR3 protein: CASSAIGTGAYNEQFF. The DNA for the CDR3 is TGCGCCAGCAGCGCCATAGGGACAGGGGCCTACAATGAGCAGTTCTTC.

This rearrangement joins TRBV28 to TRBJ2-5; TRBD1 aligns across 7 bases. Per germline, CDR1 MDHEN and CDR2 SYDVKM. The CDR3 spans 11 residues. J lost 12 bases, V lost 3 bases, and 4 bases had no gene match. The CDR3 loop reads CASSLTGWKYF. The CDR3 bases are TGTGCCAGCAGTTTGACAGGGTGGAAGTACTTC.

CDR3 bases: TGTGCTAGTGGTTTGGTACCGATCGAAGCTTTCTTT. As protein: CASGLVPIEAFF. The V and J genes are TRBV12-5 and TRBJ1-1; no firm D call. This CDR3 is built from 12 residues. V was pared by 0 bases and J by 8 bases, with 7 bases between. Germline V gene data show CDR1 as LGHNT and CDR2 as FRNRAP.

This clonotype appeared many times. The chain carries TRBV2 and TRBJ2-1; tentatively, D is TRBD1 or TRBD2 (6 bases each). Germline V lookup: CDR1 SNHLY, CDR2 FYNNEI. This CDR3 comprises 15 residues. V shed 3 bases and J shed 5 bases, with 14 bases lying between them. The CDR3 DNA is TGTGCCAGCAGTGAGGTCGGGGGCCCCGACAATGAGCAGTTCTTC. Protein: CASSEVGGPDNEQFF. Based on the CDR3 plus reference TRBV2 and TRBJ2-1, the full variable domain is EPEVTQTPSHQVTQMGQEVILRCVPISNHLYFYWYRQILGQKVEFLVSFYNNEISEKSEIFDDQFSVERPDGSNFTLKIRSTKLEDSAMYFCASSEVGGPDNEQFFGPGTRLTVL.

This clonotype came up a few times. The CDR3 DNA sequence: TGCAGTGCTAGAGGGCCTCTTGAAGCTTTCTTT. The encoded protein is CSARGPLEAFF. The rearrangement links TRBV20-1 to TRBJ1-1; no firm D call. V was trimmed by 1 base and J by 7 bases, leaving 7 bases between them. The CDR3 is 11 residues long. The germline CDR1 and CDR2 sequences are DFQATT and SNEGSKA (reference sequence).

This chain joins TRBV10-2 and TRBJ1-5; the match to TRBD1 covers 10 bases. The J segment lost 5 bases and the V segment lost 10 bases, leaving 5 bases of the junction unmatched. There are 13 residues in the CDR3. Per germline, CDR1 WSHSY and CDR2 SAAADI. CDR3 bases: TGCGCCACCTCGGGACAGGGGTATCAGCCCCAGCATTTT. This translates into CATSGQGYQPQHF.

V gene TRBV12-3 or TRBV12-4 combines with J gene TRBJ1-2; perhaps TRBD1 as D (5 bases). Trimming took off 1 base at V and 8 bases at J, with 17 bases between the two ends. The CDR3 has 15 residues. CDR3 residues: CASSLGDRSPKGYTF. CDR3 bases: TGTGCCAGCAGTTTAGGGGACCGAAGCCCAAAGGGCTACACCTTC.

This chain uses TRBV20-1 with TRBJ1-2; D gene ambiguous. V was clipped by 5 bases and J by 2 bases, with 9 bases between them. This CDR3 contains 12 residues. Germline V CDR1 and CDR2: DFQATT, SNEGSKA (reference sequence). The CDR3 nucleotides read TGCAGTGCTTTGGCAGGAAACTATGGCTACACCTTC. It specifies CSALAGNYGYTF.

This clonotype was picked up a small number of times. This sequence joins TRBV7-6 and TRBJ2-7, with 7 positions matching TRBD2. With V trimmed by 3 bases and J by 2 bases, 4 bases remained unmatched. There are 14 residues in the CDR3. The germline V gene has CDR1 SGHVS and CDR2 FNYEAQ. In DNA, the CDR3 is TGTGCCAGCAGCTTCGGGGGGTCGGCCTACGAGCAGTACTTC. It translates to CASSFGGSAYEQYF. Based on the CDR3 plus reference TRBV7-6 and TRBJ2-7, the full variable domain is GAGVSQSPRYKVTKRGQDVALRCDPISGHVSLYWYRQALGQGPEFLTYFNYEAQQDKSGLPNDRFSAERPEGSISTLTIQRTEQRDSAMYRCASSFGGSAYEQYFGPGTRLTVT.

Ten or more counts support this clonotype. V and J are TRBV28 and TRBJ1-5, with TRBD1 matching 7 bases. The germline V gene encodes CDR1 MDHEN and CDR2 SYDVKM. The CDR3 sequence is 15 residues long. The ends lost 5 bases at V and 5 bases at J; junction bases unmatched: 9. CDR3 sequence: CASSPLTGMDQPQHF. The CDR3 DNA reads TGTGCCAGCAGTCCACTGACAGGGATGGATCAGCCCCAGCATTTT.

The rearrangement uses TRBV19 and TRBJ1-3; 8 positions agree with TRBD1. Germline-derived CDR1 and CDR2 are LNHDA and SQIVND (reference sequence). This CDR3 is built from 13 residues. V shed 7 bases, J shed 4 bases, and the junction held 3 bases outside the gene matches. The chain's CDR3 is CASTQGAGNTIYF. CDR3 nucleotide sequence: TGTGCCAGTACTCAGGGGGCAGGAAACACCATATATTTT.

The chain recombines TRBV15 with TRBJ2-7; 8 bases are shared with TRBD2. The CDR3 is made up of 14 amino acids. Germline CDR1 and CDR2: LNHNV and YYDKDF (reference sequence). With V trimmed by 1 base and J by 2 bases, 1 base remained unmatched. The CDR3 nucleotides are TGTGCCACCAGCAGAGTGGGACTAGCCTACGAGCAGTACTTC. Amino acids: CATSRVGLAYEQYF.

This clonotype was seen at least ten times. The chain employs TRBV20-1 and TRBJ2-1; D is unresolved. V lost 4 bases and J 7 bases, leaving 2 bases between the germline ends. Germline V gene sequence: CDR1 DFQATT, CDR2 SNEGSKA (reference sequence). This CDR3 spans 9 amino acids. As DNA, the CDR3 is TGCAGTGCTATAAATGAGCAGTTCTTC. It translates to CSAINEQFF.